Here is one T cell receptor beta chain with its context. The record originates from a study of control samples from healthy donors and cancer patients. Profiling relied on immunoSEQ multiplex PCR, and the TCRdb table lists in-frame clones only, not all of them. The sample carries about 120,000 clones, 70% to 90% recorded once. Sequencing was done on a sample of blood. This TCR was sampled from a man between 50 and 59 years old in good health.

CDR3 protein: CASSQTTSGGAHEQYF. The CDR3 bases are TGTGCCAGCAGCCAAACTACTAGCGGGGGGGCCCACGAGCAGTACTTC. This chain links TRBV3-1 (or the pseudogene TRBV3-2) with TRBJ2-7, with 13 nucleotides matching TRBD2. Germline V gene lookup returns CDR1 LGHDT and CDR2 YNNKEL (reference sequence). After removal of 2 bases from V and 5 bases from J, the junction contained 6 bases not matched to a gene. There are 16 residues in the CDR3.